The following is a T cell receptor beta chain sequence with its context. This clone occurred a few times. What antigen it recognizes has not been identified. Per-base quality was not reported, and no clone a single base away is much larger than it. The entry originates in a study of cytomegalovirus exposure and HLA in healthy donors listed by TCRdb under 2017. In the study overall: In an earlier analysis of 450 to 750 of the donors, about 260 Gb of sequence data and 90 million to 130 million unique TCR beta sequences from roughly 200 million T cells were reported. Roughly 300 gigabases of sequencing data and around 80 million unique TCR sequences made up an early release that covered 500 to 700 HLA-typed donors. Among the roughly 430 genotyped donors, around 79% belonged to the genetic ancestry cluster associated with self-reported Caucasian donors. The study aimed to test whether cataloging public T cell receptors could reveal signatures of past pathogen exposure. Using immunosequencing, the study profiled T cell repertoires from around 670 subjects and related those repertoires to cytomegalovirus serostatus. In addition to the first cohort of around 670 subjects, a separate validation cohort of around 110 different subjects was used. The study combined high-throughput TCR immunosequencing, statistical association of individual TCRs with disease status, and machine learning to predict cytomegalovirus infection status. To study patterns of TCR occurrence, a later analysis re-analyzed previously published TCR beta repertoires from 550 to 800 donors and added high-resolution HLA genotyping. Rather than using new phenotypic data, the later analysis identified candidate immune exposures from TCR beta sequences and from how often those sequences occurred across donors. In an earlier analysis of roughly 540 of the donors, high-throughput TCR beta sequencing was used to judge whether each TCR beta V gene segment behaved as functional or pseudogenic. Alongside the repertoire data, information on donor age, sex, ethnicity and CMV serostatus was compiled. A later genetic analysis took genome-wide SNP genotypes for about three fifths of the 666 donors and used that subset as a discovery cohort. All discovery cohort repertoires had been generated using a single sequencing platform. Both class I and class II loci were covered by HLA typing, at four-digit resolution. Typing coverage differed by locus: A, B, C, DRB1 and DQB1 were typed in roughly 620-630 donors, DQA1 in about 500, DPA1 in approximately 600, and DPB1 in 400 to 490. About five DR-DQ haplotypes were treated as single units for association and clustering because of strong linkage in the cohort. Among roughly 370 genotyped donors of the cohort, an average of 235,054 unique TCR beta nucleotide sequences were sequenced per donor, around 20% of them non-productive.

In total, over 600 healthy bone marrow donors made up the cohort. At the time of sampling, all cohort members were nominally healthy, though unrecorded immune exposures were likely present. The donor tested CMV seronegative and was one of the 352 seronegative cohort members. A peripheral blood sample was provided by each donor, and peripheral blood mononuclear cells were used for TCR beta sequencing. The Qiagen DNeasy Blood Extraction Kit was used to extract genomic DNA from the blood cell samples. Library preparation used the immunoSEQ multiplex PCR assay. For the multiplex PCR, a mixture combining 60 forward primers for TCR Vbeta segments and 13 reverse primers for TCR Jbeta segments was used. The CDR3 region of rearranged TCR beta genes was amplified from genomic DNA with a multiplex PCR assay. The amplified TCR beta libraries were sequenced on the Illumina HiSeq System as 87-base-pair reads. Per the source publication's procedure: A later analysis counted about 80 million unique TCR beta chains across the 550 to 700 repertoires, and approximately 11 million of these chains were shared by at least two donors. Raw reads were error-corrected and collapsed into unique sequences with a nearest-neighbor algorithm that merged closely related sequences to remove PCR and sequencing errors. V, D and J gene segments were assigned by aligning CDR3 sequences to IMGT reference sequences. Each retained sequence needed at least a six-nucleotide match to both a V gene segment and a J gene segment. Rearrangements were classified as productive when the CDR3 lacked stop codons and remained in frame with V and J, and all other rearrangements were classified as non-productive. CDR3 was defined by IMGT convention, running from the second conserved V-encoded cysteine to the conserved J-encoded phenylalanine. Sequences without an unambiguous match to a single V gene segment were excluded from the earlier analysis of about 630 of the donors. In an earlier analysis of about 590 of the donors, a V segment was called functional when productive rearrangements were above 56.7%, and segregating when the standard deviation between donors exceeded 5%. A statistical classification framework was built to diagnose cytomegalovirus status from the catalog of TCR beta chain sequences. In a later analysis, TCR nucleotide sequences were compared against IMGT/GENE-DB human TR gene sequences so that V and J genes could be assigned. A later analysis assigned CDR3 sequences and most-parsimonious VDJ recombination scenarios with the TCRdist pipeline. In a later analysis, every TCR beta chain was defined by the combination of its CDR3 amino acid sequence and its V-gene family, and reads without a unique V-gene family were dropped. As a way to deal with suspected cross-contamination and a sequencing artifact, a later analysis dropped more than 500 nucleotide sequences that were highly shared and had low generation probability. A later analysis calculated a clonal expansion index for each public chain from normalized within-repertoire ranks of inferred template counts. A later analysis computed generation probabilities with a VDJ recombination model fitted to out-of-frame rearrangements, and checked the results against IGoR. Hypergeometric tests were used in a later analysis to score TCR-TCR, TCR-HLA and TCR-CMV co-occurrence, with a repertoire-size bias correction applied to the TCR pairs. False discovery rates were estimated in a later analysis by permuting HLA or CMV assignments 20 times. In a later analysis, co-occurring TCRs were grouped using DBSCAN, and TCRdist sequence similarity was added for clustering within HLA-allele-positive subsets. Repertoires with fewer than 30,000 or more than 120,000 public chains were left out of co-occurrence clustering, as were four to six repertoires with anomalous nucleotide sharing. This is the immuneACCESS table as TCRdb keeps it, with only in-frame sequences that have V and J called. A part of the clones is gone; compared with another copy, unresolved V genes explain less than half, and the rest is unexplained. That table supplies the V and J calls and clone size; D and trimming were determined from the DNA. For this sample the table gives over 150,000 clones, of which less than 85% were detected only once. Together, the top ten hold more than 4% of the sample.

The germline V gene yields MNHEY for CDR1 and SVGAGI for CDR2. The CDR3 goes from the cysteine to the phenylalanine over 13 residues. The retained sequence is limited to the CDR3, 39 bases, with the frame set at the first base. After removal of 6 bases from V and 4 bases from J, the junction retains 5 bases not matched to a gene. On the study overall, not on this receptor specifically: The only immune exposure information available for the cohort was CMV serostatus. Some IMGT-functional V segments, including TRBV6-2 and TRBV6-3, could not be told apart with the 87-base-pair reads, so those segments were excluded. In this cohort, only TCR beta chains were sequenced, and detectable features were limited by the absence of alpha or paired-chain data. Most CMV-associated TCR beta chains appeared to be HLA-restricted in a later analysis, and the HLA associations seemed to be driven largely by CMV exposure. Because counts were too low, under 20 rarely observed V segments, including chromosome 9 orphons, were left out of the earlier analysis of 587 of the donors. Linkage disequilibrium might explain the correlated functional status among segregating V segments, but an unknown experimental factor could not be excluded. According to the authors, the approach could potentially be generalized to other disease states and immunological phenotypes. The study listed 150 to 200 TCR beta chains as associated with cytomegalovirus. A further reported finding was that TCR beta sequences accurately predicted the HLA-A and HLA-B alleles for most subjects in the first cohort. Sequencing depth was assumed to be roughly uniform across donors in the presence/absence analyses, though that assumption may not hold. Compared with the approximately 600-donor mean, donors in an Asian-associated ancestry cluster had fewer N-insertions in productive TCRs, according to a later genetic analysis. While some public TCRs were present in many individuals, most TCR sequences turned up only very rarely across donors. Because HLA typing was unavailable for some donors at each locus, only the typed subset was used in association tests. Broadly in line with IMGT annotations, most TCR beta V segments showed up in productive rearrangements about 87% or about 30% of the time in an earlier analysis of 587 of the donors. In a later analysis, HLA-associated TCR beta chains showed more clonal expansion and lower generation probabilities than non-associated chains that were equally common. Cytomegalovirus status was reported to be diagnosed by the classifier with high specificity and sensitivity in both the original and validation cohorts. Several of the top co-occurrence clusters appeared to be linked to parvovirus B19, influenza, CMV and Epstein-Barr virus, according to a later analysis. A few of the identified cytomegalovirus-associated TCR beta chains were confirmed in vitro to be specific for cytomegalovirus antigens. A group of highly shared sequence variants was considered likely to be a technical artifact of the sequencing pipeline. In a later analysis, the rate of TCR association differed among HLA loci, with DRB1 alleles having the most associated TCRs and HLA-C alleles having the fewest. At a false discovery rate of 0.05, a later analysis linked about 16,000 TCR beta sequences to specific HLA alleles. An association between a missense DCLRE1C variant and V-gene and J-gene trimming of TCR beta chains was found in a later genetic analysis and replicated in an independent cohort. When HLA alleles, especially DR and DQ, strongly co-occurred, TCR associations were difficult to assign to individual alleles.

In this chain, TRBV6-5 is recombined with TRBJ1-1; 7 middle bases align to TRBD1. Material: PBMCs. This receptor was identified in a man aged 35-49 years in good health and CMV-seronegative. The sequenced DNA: TGTGCCAGCAGAGTCGCAGGGGGCACTGAAGCTTTCTTT. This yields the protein CASRVAGGTEAFF.